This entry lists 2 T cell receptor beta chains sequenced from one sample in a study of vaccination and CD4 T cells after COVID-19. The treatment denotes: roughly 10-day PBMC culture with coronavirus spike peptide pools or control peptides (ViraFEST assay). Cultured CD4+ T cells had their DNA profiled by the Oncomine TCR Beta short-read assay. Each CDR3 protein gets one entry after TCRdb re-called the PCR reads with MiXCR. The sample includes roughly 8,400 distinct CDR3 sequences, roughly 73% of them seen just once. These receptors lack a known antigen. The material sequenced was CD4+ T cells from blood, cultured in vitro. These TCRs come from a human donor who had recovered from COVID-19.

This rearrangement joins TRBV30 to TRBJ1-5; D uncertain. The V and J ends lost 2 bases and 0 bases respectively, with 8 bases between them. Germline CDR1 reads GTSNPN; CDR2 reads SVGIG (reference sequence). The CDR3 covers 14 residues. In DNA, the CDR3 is TGTGCCTGGAGTACTCGAATTAGCAATCAGCCCCAGCATTTT. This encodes CAWSTRISNQPQHF. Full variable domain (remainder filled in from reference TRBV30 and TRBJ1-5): SQTIHQWPATLVQPVGSPLSLECTVEGTSNPNLYWYRQAAGRGLQLLFYSVGIGQISSEVPQNLSASRPQDRQFILSSKKLLLSDSGFYLCAWSTRISNQPQHFGDGTRLSIL.

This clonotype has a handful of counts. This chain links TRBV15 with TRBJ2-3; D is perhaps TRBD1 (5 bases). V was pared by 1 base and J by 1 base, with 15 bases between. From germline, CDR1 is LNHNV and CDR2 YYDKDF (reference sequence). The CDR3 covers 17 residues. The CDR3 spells CATSRGGRAERTDTQYF. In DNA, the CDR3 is TGTGCCACCAGCAGAGGGGGCCGGGCGGAACGCACAGATACGCAGTATTTT.